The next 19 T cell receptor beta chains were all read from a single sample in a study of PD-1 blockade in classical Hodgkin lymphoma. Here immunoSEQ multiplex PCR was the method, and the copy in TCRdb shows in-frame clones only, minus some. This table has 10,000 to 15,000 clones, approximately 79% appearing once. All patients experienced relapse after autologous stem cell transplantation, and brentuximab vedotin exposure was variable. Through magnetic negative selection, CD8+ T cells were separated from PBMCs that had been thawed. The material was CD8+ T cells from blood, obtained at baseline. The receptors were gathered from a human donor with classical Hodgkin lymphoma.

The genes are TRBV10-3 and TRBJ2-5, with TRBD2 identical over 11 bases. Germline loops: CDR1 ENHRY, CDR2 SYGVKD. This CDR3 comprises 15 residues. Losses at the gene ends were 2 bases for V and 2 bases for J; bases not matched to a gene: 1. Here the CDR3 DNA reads TGTGCCATCAGTGAGATAGCGGGGGGGCAAGAGACCCAGTACTTC. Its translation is CAISEIAGGQETQYF.

CDR3 residues: CASSPLAGDYNEQFF. The CDR3, as DNA: TGTGCCAGCAGCCCACTAGCGGGGGACTACAATGAGCAGTTCTTC. The rearrangement uses TRBV6-4 and TRBJ2-1; TRBD2 aligns across 11 bases. The V gene's germline CDR1 is MRHNA and CDR2 SNTAGT. J gave up 3 bases and V 6 bases, and 4 bases lay outside the gene matches. The CDR3 runs 15 residues.

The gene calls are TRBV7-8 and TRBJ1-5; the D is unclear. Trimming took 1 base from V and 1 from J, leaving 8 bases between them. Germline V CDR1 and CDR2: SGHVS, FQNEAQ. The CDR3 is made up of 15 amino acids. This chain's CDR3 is CASSLGGWSNQPQHF. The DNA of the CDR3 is TGTGCCAGCAGCTTAGGAGGGTGGAGCAATCAGCCCCAGCATTTT.

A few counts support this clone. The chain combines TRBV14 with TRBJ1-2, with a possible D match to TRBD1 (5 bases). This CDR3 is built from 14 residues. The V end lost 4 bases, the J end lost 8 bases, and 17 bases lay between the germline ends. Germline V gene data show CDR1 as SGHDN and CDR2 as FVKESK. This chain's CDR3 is CASSRRGYVVGYTF. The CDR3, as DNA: TGTGCCAGCAGCCGACGGGGGTATGTGGTCGGCTACACCTTC.

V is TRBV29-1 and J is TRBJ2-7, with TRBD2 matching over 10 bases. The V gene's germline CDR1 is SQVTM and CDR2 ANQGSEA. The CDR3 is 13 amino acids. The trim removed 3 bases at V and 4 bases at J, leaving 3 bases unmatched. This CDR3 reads CSVEGTSAYEQYF. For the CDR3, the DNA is TGCAGCGTTGAGGGGACTAGCGCATACGAGCAGTACTTC.

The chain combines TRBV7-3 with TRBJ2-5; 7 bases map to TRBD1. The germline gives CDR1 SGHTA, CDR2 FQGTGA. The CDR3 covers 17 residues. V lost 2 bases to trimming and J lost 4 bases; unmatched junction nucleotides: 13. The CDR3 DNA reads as TGTGCCAGCAGCTTATACGGCAGGGGGATGGTAGGAGAGACCCAGTACTTC. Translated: CASSLYGRGMVGETQYF.

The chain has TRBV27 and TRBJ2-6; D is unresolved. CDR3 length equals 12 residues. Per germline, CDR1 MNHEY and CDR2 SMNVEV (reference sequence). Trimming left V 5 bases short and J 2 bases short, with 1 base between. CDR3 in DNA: TGTGCCAGCAGTACTGGGGCCAACGTCCTGACTTTC. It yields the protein CASSTGANVLTF.

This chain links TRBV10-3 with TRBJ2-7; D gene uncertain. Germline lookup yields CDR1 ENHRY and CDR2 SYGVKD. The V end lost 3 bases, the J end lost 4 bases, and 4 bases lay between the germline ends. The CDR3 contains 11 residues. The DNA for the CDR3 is TGTGCCATCAGTGACGGATACGAGCAGTACTTC. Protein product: CAISDGYEQYF.

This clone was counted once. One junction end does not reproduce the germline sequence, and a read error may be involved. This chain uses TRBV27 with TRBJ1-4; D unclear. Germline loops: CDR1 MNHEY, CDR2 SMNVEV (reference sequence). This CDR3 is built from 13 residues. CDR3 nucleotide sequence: TGTGCCAGCAGTGCCTTCAACGGGAACCCCCTGCTTTTT. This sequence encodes CASSAFNGNPLLF.

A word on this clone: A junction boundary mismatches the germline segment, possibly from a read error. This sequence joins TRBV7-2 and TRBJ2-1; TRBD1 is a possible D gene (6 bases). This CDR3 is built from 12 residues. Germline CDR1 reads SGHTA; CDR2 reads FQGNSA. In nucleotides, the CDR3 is TGTGCCAGCAGCGCACTGACAGGTTCCCGGGTCTTC. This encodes CASSALTGSRVF. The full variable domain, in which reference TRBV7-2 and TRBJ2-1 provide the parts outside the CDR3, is GAGVSQSPSNKVTEKGKDVELRCDPISGHTALYWYRQSLGQGLEFLIYFQGNSAPDKSGLPSDRFSAERTGGSVSTLTIQRTQQEDSAVYLCASSALTGSRVFGPGTRLTVL.

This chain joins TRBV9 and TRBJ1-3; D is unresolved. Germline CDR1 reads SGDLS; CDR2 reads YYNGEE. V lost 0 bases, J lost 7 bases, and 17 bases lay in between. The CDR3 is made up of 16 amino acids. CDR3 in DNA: TGTGCCAGCAGCGTAGGCTATAGTGGGTTACAGAACACCATATATTTT. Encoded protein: CASSVGYSGLQNTIYF.

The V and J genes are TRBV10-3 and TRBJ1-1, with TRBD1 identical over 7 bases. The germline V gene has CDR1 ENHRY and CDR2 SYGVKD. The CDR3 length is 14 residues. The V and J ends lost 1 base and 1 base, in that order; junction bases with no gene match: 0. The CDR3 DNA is TGTGCCATCAGTGAGTGGACAGGGAACACTGAAGCTTTCTTT. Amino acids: CAISEWTGNTEAFF.

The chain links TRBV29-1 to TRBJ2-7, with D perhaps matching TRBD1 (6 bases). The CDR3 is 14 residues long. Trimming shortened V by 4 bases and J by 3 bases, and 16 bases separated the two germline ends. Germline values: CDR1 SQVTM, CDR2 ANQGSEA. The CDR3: CSVVLTGTYYEQYF. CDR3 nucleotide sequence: TGCAGCGTTGTGTTGACAGGAACCTACTACGAGCAGTACTTC.

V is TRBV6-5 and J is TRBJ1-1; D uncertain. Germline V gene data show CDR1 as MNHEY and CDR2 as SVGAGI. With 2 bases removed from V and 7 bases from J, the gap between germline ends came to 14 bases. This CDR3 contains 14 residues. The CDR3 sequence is CASSYDGYDSEAFF. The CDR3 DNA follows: TGTGCCAGCAGTTACGATGGGTATGATAGTGAAGCTTTCTTT.

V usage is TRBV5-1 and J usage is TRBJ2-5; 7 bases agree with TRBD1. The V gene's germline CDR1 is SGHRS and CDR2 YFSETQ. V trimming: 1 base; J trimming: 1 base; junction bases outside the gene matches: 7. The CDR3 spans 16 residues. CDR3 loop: CASSLRQDRVQETQYF. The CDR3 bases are TGCGCCAGCAGCTTGCGACAAGACAGGGTCCAAGAGACCCAGTACTTC.

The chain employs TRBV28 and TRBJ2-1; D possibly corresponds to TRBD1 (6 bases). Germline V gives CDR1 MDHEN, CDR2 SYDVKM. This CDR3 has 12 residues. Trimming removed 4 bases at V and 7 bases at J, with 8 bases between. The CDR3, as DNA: TGTGCCAGCAGTTCGGACAGAAATGAGCAGTTCTTC. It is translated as CASSSDRNEQFF.

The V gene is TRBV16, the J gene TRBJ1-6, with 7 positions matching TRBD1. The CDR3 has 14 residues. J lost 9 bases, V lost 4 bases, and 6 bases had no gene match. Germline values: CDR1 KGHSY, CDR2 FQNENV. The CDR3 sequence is CASSLGGGGSPLHF. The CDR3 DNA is TGTGCCAGCAGCCTAGGGGGCGGAGGTTCACCCCTCCACTTT.

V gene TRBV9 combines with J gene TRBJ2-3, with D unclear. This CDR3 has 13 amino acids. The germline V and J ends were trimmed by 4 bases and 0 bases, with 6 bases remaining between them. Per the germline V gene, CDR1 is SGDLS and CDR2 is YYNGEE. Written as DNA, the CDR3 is TGTGCCAGCAGCTCCGCTAGCACAGATACGCAGTATTTT. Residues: CASSSASTDTQYF.

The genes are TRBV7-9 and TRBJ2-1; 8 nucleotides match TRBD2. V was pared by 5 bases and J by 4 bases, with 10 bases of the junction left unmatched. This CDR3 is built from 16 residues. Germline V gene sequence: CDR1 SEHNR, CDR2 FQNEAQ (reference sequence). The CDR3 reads CASSLNGLAGYNEQFF. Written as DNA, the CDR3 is TGTGCCAGCAGCCTGAATGGGCTAGCGGGTTACAATGAGCAGTTCTTC.